This is a list of T cell receptor beta chains from one sample in a study of T cells after yellow fever vaccination. From the 5' RACE reads, TCRdb called clonotypes with MiXCR, one entry per CDR3 protein. The sample holds almost 600,000 distinct CDR3 sequences, roughly 13% seen once. This specimen consisted of PBMCs, obtained on the day of the yellow fever booster vaccination. Source of these receptors: a man in his thirties or forties who received the YFV17D yellow fever vaccine. The CDR3 runs from the conserved cysteine through the conserved F or W. D genes are given only for firm matches. Clone size is given for some rows only: seen once, a few or many times, or a class if the clone is expanded.

DNA: TGTGCCACTATGGAGATAGGGGTGGTAGAGACCCAGTACTTC
CDR3: CATMEIGVVETQYF
D: NA
size: NA
J: TRBJ2-5
V: TRBV5-4

DNA: TGTGCCAGCTCACCGGAAGCGGGACTAGTTAGCTCCTACGAGCAGTACTTC
CDR3: CASSPEAGLVSSYEQYF
D: TRBD2
size: NA
J: TRBJ2-7
V: TRBV18

DNA: TGTGCCAGCAGTTTGAACCAGGGGGAGCAGTACTTC
CDR3: CASSLNQGEQYF
D: NA
size: NA
J: TRBJ2-7
V: TRBV28

DNA: TGTGCCAGCAGCTTGGAGCACGAAGGAGATACGCAGTATTTT
CDR3: CASSLEHEGDTQYF
D: NA
size: few
J: TRBJ2-3
V: TRBV5-4

DNA: TGTGCCAGCAGTGACGGACAGCACCTTATCACAGATACGCAGTATTTT
CDR3: CASSDGQHLITDTQYF
D: NA
size: many
J: TRBJ2-3
V: TRBV25-1

DNA: TGCGCCAGCAGGAACGCGACACCCAGCTACGAGCAGTACTTC
CDR3: CASRNATPSYEQYF
D: NA
size: few
J: TRBJ2-7
V: TRBV5-1

DNA: TGTGCCAGCAGCTCAGTCCGGACAGACGAAGCTTTCTTT
CDR3: CASSSVRTDEAFF
D: NA
size: few
J: TRBJ1-1
V: TRBV7-2

DNA: TGTGCCAGCAGCCAGTCTCGGGGTCGCGAGCAGTACTTC
CDR3: CASSQSRGREQYF
D: NA
size: many
J: TRBJ2-7
V: TRBV7-6

DNA: TGTGCCAGCAGTTACGGGGCTCACGGCTACACCTTC
CDR3: CASSYGAHGYTF
D: NA
size: NA
J: TRBJ1-2
V: TRBV6-2/TRBV6-3

DNA: TGTGCCTGCACCCAGGATTCCTTGGCCACTGAAGCTTTCTTT
CDR3: CACTQDSLATEAFF
D: NA
size: few
J: TRBJ1-1
V: TRBV30

DNA: TGTGCCATCCCACCCCCCCTACGGGAGGACGACAATGAGCAGTTCTTC
CDR3: CAIPPPLREDDNEQFF
D: TRBD2
size: NA
J: TRBJ2-1
V: TRBV12-3/TRBV12-4

DNA: TGTGCCAGCAGCCCAGGAGCGGCCGGGAGCGAGCAGTACTTC
CDR3: CASSPGAAGSEQYF
D: NA
size: NA
J: TRBJ2-7
V: TRBV12-3/TRBV12-4

DNA: TGTGCCAGCAGCCATCTCCGGACAGGGGGCGTATACGAGCAGTACTTC
CDR3: CASSHLRTGGVYEQYF
D: TRBD1
size: NA
J: TRBJ2-7
V: TRBV3-1

DNA: TGTGCCAGCAGTGGGAATACGCAGTATTTT
CDR3: CASSGNTQYF
D: NA
size: NA
J: TRBJ2-3
V: TRBV6-1

DNA: TGCAGCGTTGAAGTCCGGAGCAAAGGCACTGAAGCTTTCTTT
CDR3: CSVEVRSKGTEAFF
D: NA
size: NA
J: TRBJ1-1
V: TRBV29-1

DNA: TGTGCCAGCAGCTCGGGACAGAAAGAGACCCAGTACTTC
CDR3: CASSSGQKETQYF
D: TRBD1
size: many
J: TRBJ2-5
V: TRBV5-8